Listed below are T cell receptor beta chains from one sample, sequenced in a study of PD-L1 blockade in urothelial cancer. Some clones are missing from TCRdb's copy, which holds only in-frame ones; the method was immunoSEQ multiplex PCR. The sample consists of some 60,000 clones, roughly 86% of them appearing once. This specimen consisted of PBMCs, obtained around atezolizumab (anti-PD-L1) treatment. All receptors come from a man aged 50 to 59 with urothelial cancer. Both conserved end residues are part of each CDR3. Each record gives: clone size, V gene, J gene, D gene, CDR3 protein, CDR3 DNA. The D gene is left open where the match is weak. Some rows mark clone size as missing; the rest say once, few, many or name a class of expanded clone.

size: -
V: TRBV9
J: TRBJ2-3
D: TRBD2
CDR3: CASSDNILAGVTDTQYF
DNA: TGTGCCAGCAGCGACAACATACTAGCGGGAGTCACAGATACGCAGTATTTT

size: -
V: TRBV19
J: TRBJ2-7
D: TRBD1
CDR3: CASKPWTGGEQYF
DNA: TGTGCCAGTAAACCCTGGACAGGGGGCGAGCAGTACTTC

size: -
V: TRBV18
J: TRBJ2-1
D: TRBD2
CDR3: CASSPGIEREGHQFF
DNA: TGTGCCAGCTCACCAGGAATTGAGCGGGAGGGCCATCAGTTCTTC

size: -
V: TRBV6-6
J: TRBJ2-7
D: TRBD2
CDR3: CASSLAGGRYEQYF
DNA: TGTGCCAGCAGCCTAGCGGGAGGGAGGTACGAGCAGTACTTC

size: -
V: TRBV30
J: TRBJ1-4
D: -
CDR3: CAWSVGGEKLFF
DNA: TGTGCCTGGAGTGTGGGGGGTGAAAAACTGTTTTTT

size: -
V: TRBV15
J: TRBJ1-5
D: TRBD1
CDR3: CATSRKDRDQPQHF
DNA: TGTGCCACCAGCAGAAAAGACAGGGATCAGCCCCAGCATTTT

size: -
V: TRBV5-1
J: TRBJ1-1
D: TRBD1
CDR3: CASSLGGTGSPEAFF
DNA: TGCGCCAGCAGCTTGGGGGGGACAGGAAGTCCTGAAGCTTTCTTT

size: -
V: TRBV5-1
J: TRBJ2-7
D: TRBD2
CDR3: CASSLRVAGNYEQYF
DNA: TGCGCCAGCAGCTTGAGAGTAGCGGGAAACTACGAGCAGTACTTC

size: -
V: TRBV11-2
J: TRBJ1-1
D: -
CDR3: CASSLDRTEAFF
DNA: TGTGCCAGCAGCTTAGACAGGACTGAAGCTTTCTTT

size: once
V: TRBV28
J: TRBJ1-2
D: -
CDR3: CASTKGRPYYGYTF
DNA: TGTGCCAGCACCAAGGGGCGCCCTTACTATGGCTACACCTTC

size: -
V: TRBV5-4
J: TRBJ2-7
D: -
CDR3: CASSFSGSLREQYF
DNA: TGTGCCAGCAGCTTCAGTGGGAGCCTTAGGGAGCAGTACTTC

size: -
V: TRBV27
J: TRBJ2-1
D: -
CDR3: CASRDSNTYNEQFF
DNA: TGTGCCAGCAGGGACTCGAACACTTACAATGAGCAGTTCTTC

size: once
V: TRBV5-1
J: TRBJ1-2
D: -
CDR3: CASSPRVEYGYTF
DNA: TGCGCCAGCAGCCCCAGGGTTGAGTATGGCTACACCTTC

size: -
V: TRBV10-3
J: TRBJ2-7
D: TRBD1
CDR3: CAIRGTGGTYEQYF
DNA: TGTGCCATCAGGGGGACAGGGGGTACTTACGAGCAGTACTTC

size: -
V: TRBV2
J: TRBJ2-7
D: TRBD2
CDR3: CASSWGLAGPSYEQYF
DNA: TGTGCCAGCAGTTGGGGACTAGCGGGGCCCTCCTACGAGCAGTACTTC

size: -
V: TRBV28
J: TRBJ1-5
D: TRBD1
CDR3: CASSPLQARDRGYSNQPQHF
DNA: TGTGCCAGCAGCCCCCTACAAGCCCGGGACAGGGGATATAGCAATCAGCCCCAGCATTTT

size: few
V: TRBV28
J: TRBJ2-1
D: TRBD2
CDR3: CATGTSGYNEQFF
DNA: TGTGCCACTGGGACTAGCGGTTACAATGAGCAGTTCTTC

size: -
V: TRBV19
J: TRBJ2-6
D: -
CDR3: CASIPRVHSGANVLTF
DNA: TGTGCCAGTATTCCGCGGGTCCACTCTGGGGCCAACGTCCTGACTTTC

size: few
V: TRBV19
J: TRBJ2-3
D: TRBD1
CDR3: CASSPTDRGAQYF
DNA: TGTGCCAGTAGTCCGACAGACAGGGGAGCGCAGTATTTT

size: once
V: TRBV19
J: TRBJ1-5
D: TRBD1
CDR3: CASRTDRGPQPQHF
DNA: TGTGCCAGTAGAACGGACAGGGGGCCTCAGCCCCAGCATTTT

size: -
V: TRBV5-1
J: TRBJ2-5
D: TRBD2
CDR3: CASSSGGAWETQYF
DNA: TGCGCCAGCTCAAGCGGGGGCGCCTGGGAGACCCAGTACTTC

size: once
V: TRBV11-2
J: TRBJ1-4
D: -
CDR3: CASSIQGGANEKLFF
DNA: TGTGCCAGCAGCATTCAAGGGGGGGCTAATGAAAAACTGTTTTTT

size: -
V: TRBV4-1
J: TRBJ1-2
D: -
CDR3: CASSPSTGSNYGYTF
DNA: TGCGCCAGCAGCCCCTCGACAGGATCTAACTATGGCTACACCTTC

size: few
V: TRBV4-2
J: TRBJ2-7
D: TRBD1
CDR3: CASSPGQGVSYEQYF
DNA: TGTGCCAGCAGCCCGGGACAGGGGGTCTCCTACGAGCAGTACTTC

size: -
V: TRBV2
J: TRBJ1-6
D: TRBD1
CDR3: CASSVQGAYSPLHF
DNA: TGTGCCAGCAGTGTCCAGGGGGCTTATTCACCCCTCCACTTT

size: -
V: TRBV9
J: TRBJ2-5
D: -
CDR3: CASSAPHYGRETQYF
DNA: TGTGCCAGCAGCGCCCCTCATTATGGCAGGGAGACCCAGTACTTC

size: -
V: TRBV7-2
J: TRBJ1-3
D: -
CDR3: CASSLDRRGNTIYF
DNA: TGTGCCAGCAGCTTAGATCGTCGGGGAAACACCATATATTTT

size: -
V: TRBV5-4
J: TRBJ2-2
D: -
CDR3: CASSPPGAGELFF
DNA: TGTGCCAGCAGTCCCCCAGGGGCCGGGGAGCTGTTTTTT

size: -
V: TRBV30
J: TRBJ2-7
D: TRBD2
CDR3: CAGSRGGSSYEQYF
DNA: TGTGCCGGAAGCCGGGGGGGTAGCTCCTACGAGCAGTACTTC

size: medium-sized
V: TRBV10-2
J: TRBJ2-7
D: -
CDR3: CASSDPMHYEQYF
DNA: TGCGCCAGCAGTGATCCTATGCACTACGAGCAGTACTTC

size: -
V: TRBV5-1
J: TRBJ1-2
D: TRBD1
CDR3: CASSPWDRSSSYGYTF
DNA: TGCGCCAGCAGCCCTTGGGACAGGTCGTCTAGCTATGGCTACACCTTC

size: -
V: TRBV5-1
J: TRBJ1-1
D: -
CDR3: CASSPTGTPSEAFF
DNA: TGCGCCAGCAGCCCGACCGGGACACCATCTGAAGCTTTCTTT

size: -
V: TRBV2
J: TRBJ2-7
D: -
CDR3: CASSESWVASEQYF
DNA: TGTGCCAGCAGTGAGTCTTGGGTAGCCTCCGAGCAGTACTTC

size: -
V: TRBV27
J: TRBJ2-5
D: -
CDR3: CASREGTTQETQYF
DNA: TGTGCCAGCAGGGAAGGGACAACCCAAGAGACCCAGTACTTC

size: -
V: TRBV7-9
J: TRBJ2-7
D: -
CDR3: CASSLEGGSSYEQYF
DNA: TGTGCCAGCAGCTTGGAGGGAGGCTCTTCCTACGAGCAGTACTTC

size: -
V: TRBV5-1
J: TRBJ1-3
D: TRBD1
CDR3: CASSTGGQGTGNTIYF
DNA: TGCGCCAGCAGCACAGGCGGACAGGGGACGGGAAACACCATATATTTT

size: -
V: TRBV28
J: TRBJ2-1
D: TRBD2
CDR3: CASSFWASGYNEQFF
DNA: TGTGCCAGCAGTTTTTGGGCTAGCGGGTACAATGAGCAGTTCTTC

size: -
V: TRBV9
J: TRBJ2-5
D: -
CDR3: CASSPYGEQETQYF
DNA: TGTGCCAGCAGCCCGTACGGGGAGCAAGAGACCCAGTACTTC

size: -
V: TRBV30
J: TRBJ2-3
D: -
CDR3: CALKPVPDTQYF
DNA: TGTGCTCTAAAGCCTGTTCCAGATACGCAGTATTTT

size: -
V: TRBV7-9
J: TRBJ2-7
D: -
CDR3: CASSLRGTSPYEQYF
DNA: TGTGCCAGCAGCCTACGCGGGACCTCTCCCTACGAGCAGTACTTC

size: -
V: TRBV5-1
J: TRBJ2-2
D: TRBD2
CDR3: CASSLVLADYTGELFF
DNA: TGCGCCAGCAGCTTGGTCCTAGCGGATTACACCGGGGAGCTGTTTTTT

size: -
V: TRBV7-9
J: TRBJ1-1
D: TRBD1
CDR3: CASSRQGPMNTEAFF
DNA: TGTGCCAGCAGCCGACAGGGGCCTATGAACACTGAAGCTTTCTTT

size: -
V: TRBV18
J: TRBJ2-2
D: -
CDR3: CASSPLGGNTGELFF
DNA: TGTGCCAGCTCACCGCTCGGGGGGAACACCGGGGAGCTGTTTTTT

size: -
V: TRBV11-3
J: TRBJ2-3
D: -
CDR3: CASSLRRGSTDTQYF
DNA: TGTGCCAGCAGCTTACGTCGGGGTTCCACAGATACGCAGTATTTT

size: once
V: TRBV6-5
J: TRBJ1-2
D: -
CDR3: CASSRTRDGYGYTF
DNA: TGTGCCAGCAGCCGGACAAGAGACGGCTATGGCTACACCTTC

size: -
V: TRBV11-2
J: TRBJ2-2
D: TRBD2
CDR3: CASSLGLAANTGELFF
DNA: TGTGCCAGCAGCTTAGGACTAGCGGCGAACACCGGGGAGCTGTTTTTT

size: -
V: TRBV28
J: TRBJ1-2
D: TRBD1
CDR3: CAGMSPGTGNYGYTF
DNA: TGTGCCGGAATGAGTCCCGGGACAGGGAACTATGGCTACACCTTC

size: -
V: TRBV5-1
J: TRBJ1-1
D: -
CDR3: CASSLTQGMNTEAFF
DNA: TGCGCCAGCAGCTTGACCCAGGGCATGAACACTGAAGCTTTCTTT

size: -
V: TRBV14
J: TRBJ2-4
D: -
CDR3: CASSQAGAKNIQYF
DNA: TGTGCCAGCAGCCAAGCGGGGGCCAAAAACATTCAGTACTTC

size: -
V: TRBV28
J: TRBJ2-6
D: -
CDR3: CATQFPFSGANVLTF
DNA: TGTGCCACCCAGTTTCCGTTCTCTGGGGCCAACGTCCTGACTTTC

size: -
V: TRBV29-1
J: TRBJ1-1
D: -
CDR3: CSVEGNRASTEAFF
DNA: TGCAGCGTTGAGGGAAACAGGGCGAGCACTGAAGCTTTCTTT

size: -
V: TRBV18
J: TRBJ1-1
D: -
CDR3: CASSLQEPNTEAFF
DNA: TGTGCCAGCTCACTACAGGAACCGAACACTGAAGCTTTCTTT

size: -
V: TRBV5-1
J: TRBJ2-3
D: TRBD2
CDR3: CASSSTSGLDTQYF
DNA: TGCGCCAGCAGCTCGACTAGCGGCCTAGATACGCAGTATTTT